Shown below are 19 T cell receptor beta chains from a single sample sequenced in a study of cytomegalovirus exposure and HLA in healthy donors. Vbeta (60) and Jbeta (13) primers were used in the PCR. Generated by immunoSEQ multiplex PCR, the TCRdb table keeps only in-frame clones and is missing some. The sample shows roughly 110,000 clones, 77% of them seen only once. Sequencing used PBMCs. All receptors derive from a male donor in good health and CMV-seronegative.

The chain combines TRBV25-1 with TRBJ2-3; D gene ambiguous. The CDR3 has 15 residues. CDR1 MGHDK and CDR2 SYGVNS come from the germline V gene. V was clipped by 3 bases and J by 0 bases, with 10 bases between them. The CDR3 here is CASSDLLSSTDTQYF. CDR3 in DNA: TGTGCCAGCAGTGATCTATTATCTAGCACAGATACGCAGTATTTT.

The chain recombines TRBV19 with TRBJ2-1; tentative D call: TRBD1 (5 bases). The germline V gene has CDR1 LNHDA and CDR2 SQIVND (reference sequence). The CDR3 is made up of 18 amino acids. Trimming took 1 base from V and 6 from J, leaving 22 bases between them. The DNA for the CDR3 is TGTGCCAGTAGTATAGTTTTCAGGGCCCCATCAGGACCCAATGAGCAGTTCTTC. Translated: CASSIVFRAPSGPNEQFF.

This rearrangement joins TRBV4-1 to TRBJ2-1; 12 nucleotides line up with TRBD2. Losses at the gene ends were 4 bases for V and 8 bases for J; bases not matched to a gene: 9. The CDR3 runs 16 residues. Germline CDR1 is MGHRA and CDR2 is YSYEKL. The CDR3 loop reads CASSLTTSGSGYEQFF. CDR3 bases: TGCGCCAGCAGCCTAACGACTAGCGGGAGCGGCTATGAGCAGTTCTTC.

The chain recombines TRBV27 with TRBJ2-7; maybe TRBD2 (6 bases). Germline loops: CDR1 MNHEY, CDR2 SMNVEV (reference sequence). The ends were cut back, 4 bases at V and 3 bases at J, with 16 bases in the middle. There are 15 residues in the CDR3. The CDR3 region is CASSSPTRPLYEQYF. The CDR3 coding sequence is TGTGCCAGCAGTTCCCCGACTAGACCGCTCTACGAGCAGTACTTC.

The J gene is TRBJ2-5, the V gene TRBV29-1; 8 nucleotides match TRBD1. With 2 bases clipped from V and 11 bases from J, the junction kept 10 bases outside the gene matches. Looked up from germline, CDR1 is SQVTM and CDR2 is ANQGSEA. This CDR3 spans 13 amino acids. The DNA of the CDR3 is TGCAGCGTTGAATTGCCTGGGACAGGAGAGCAGTACTTC. The encoded protein is CSVELPGTGEQYF. Based on the CDR3 plus reference TRBV29-1 and TRBJ2-5, the full variable domain is SAVISQKPSRDICQRGTSLTIQCQVDSQVTMMFWYRQQPGQSLTLIATANQGSEATYESGFVIDKFPISRPNLTFSTLTVSNMSPEDSSIYLCSVELPGTGEQYFGPGTRLLVL.

The rearrangement uses TRBV5-1 and TRBJ2-1, with D perhaps TRBD1 (6 bases). Germline V gene lookup returns CDR1 SGHRS and CDR2 YFSETQ. V dropped 5 bases and J dropped 6 bases, with 12 bases sitting between them. The CDR3 runs 13 residues. CDR3 amino acids: CASRVLQGNEQFF. The CDR3 nucleotides read TGCGCCAGCAGGGTCCTACAGGGCAATGAGCAGTTCTTC. Full variable domain (missing parts from reference TRBV5-1 and TRBJ2-1): KAGVTQTPRYLIKTRGQQVTLSCSPISGHRSVSWYQQTPGQGLQFLFEYFSETQRNKGNFPGRFSGRQFSNSRSEMNVSTLELGDSALYLCASRVLQGNEQFFGPGTRLTVL.

This clone has a handful of counts. The rearrangement joins TRBV6-1 to TRBJ2-7; tentatively, D is TRBD1 (6 bases). The CDR3 length is 15 residues. V shed 1 base and J shed 0 bases, with 10 bases lying between them. The germline V gene has CDR1 MNHNS and CDR2 SASEGT. CDR3 protein: CASSEVGGASYEQYF. As DNA, the CDR3 is TGTGCCAGCAGTGAAGTAGGGGGAGCCTCCTACGAGCAGTACTTC.

The chain is built from TRBV18 and TRBJ1-3, with 7 bases that match TRBD1. The V segment lost 3 bases and the J segment 0 bases; nucleotides outside the gene matches: 11. The length of the CDR3 is 18 residues. Germline loops: CDR1 KGHSH, CDR2 LQKENI. This chain's CDR3 is CASSPAPTGVSSGNTIYF. CDR3 in DNA: TGTGCCAGCTCACCCGCGCCTACAGGGGTCAGCTCTGGAAACACCATATATTTT.

The chain is built from TRBV10-1 and TRBJ2-7, with a weak D call TRBD2 (5 bases). The CDR3 is 13 amino acids. Germline-derived CDR1 and CDR2 are WNHNN and SYGVQD (reference sequence). V was clipped by 5 bases and J by 1 base, with 9 bases between them. The CDR3 region is CASSSSFSYEQYF. The CDR3 DNA is TGCGCCAGCAGTTCTAGCTTTTCCTACGAGCAGTACTTC.

This clone appeared a few times. V and J are TRBV5-6 and TRBJ2-5, with D possibly matching TRBD2 (6 bases). The DNA end is more similar to TRBJ2-7, so the J call may be wrong. The CDR3 runs to 14 residues. Germline-derived CDR1 and CDR2 are SGHDT and YYEEEE. CDR3 sequence (DNA): TGTGCCAGCAGCTTGGGACTAGTTGCCCACGAGCAGTACTTC. This encodes CASSLGLVAHEQYF.

This sequence joins TRBV6-1 and TRBJ1-1, with a weak D call TRBD1 (5 bases). CDR1 and CDR2 from the germline V gene are MNHNS and SASEGT. There are 14 residues in the CDR3. With 6 bases removed from V and 4 bases from J, the gap between germline ends came to 15 bases. CDR3 bases: TGTGCCAGCAGCGAGCTGATGGGGGGCACTGAAGCTTTCTTT. Translated: CASSELMGGTEAFF.

The chain couples TRBV29-1 to TRBJ2-7, with 13 positions matching TRBD2. Germline lookup yields CDR1 SQVTM and CDR2 ANQGSEA. There are 15 residues in the CDR3. The junction had 3 bases not matched to a gene; V was cut back by 1 base and J by 3 bases. The CDR3 DNA is TGCAGCGTTGAAGTGGGACTAGCGGGAAACTACGAGCAGTACTTC. This translates into CSVEVGLAGNYEQYF.

The chain is built from TRBV7-7 and TRBJ2-1; the D gene is possibly TRBD1 (5 bases). Per the germline V gene, CDR1 is SSHAT and CDR2 is FNYEAQ (reference sequence). CDR3 length equals 13 residues. With 5 bases removed from V and 7 bases from J, the gap between germline ends came to 12 bases. CDR3 region: CASSPRVGNEQFF. The CDR3 nucleotides are TGTGCCAGCAGCCCCAGGGTGGGGAATGAGCAGTTCTTC.

The V gene is TRBV5-4, the J gene TRBJ2-5; 8 nucleotides line up with TRBD2. The length of the CDR3 is 14 residues. With V trimmed by 0 bases and J by 10 bases, 8 bases remained unmatched. CDR1 is SGHNT and CDR2 is YYREEE in the germline V gene (reference sequence). DNA of the CDR3: TGTGCCAGCAGCTTGGAGCGGGAGTCTACTCACCAGTACTTC. This encodes CASSLERESTHQYF.

This sequence joins TRBV30 and TRBJ2-7; 8 positions agree with TRBD2. Losses at the gene ends were 7 bases for V and 6 bases for J; bases not matched to a gene: 11. The CDR3 has 13 residues. Germline lookup yields CDR1 GTSNPN and CDR2 SVGIG (reference sequence). The CDR3 DNA sequence: TGTGCCTCCCCGGGACTAGGTCCAGGCGAGCAGTACTTC. Its translation: CASPGLGPGEQYF.

In this sample, this clone turned up a few times. V gene TRBV4-1 combines with J gene TRBJ2-3; TRBD2 matches at 16 bases. Germline trimming cut 5 bases from V and 1 base from J; bases unmatched to any gene: 0. CDR1 and CDR2 (germline): MGHRA, YSYEKL. The CDR3 covers 16 residues. CDR3 nucleotides: TGCGCCAGCAGCGGGACTAGCGGGAGGGGCACAGATACGCAGTATTTT. It is translated as CASSGTSGRGTDTQYF.

The chain is built from TRBV27 and TRBJ2-1; TRBD2 aligns across 7 bases. The junction had 10 bases not matched to a gene; V was cut back by 7 bases and J by 1 base. Germline CDR1 reads MNHEY; CDR2 reads SMNVEV (reference sequence). This CDR3 is built from 16 residues. CDR3 DNA: TGTGCCAGCATTTACAGCGGGGCGCGGTCCTACAATGAGCAGTTCTTC. It translates to CASIYSGARSYNEQFF.

V is TRBV10-2 and J is TRBJ2-3; 15 bases align to TRBD2. Germline trimming cut 6 bases from V and 4 bases from J; bases unmatched to any gene: 5. Germline V gene lookup returns CDR1 WSHSY and CDR2 SAAADI. The CDR3 is 16 amino acids. The CDR3 nucleotides are TGCGCCAGCAGATGGACTAGCGGGAGGGCCGCAGATACGCAGTATTTT. This codes for CASRWTSGRAADTQYF.

The genes are TRBV5-5 and TRBJ2-7; 8 bases are shared with TRBD2. Looked up from germline, CDR1 is SGHKS and CDR2 is YYEKEE (reference sequence). This CDR3 is built from 13 residues. V shed 4 bases and J 3 bases; nucleotides not matched to a gene: 3. Here the CDR3 DNA reads TGTGCCAGCAGCGTAGGGACTAGCTACGAGCAGTACTTC. Protein sequence: CASSVGTSYEQYF. The full variable domain, its missing parts supplied by reference TRBV5-5 and TRBJ2-7, is DAGVTQSPTHLIKTRGQQVTLRCSPISGHKSVSWYQQVLGQGPQFIFQYYEKEERGRGNFPDRFSARQFPNYSSELNVNALLLGDSALYLCASSVGTSYEQYFGPGTRLTVT.